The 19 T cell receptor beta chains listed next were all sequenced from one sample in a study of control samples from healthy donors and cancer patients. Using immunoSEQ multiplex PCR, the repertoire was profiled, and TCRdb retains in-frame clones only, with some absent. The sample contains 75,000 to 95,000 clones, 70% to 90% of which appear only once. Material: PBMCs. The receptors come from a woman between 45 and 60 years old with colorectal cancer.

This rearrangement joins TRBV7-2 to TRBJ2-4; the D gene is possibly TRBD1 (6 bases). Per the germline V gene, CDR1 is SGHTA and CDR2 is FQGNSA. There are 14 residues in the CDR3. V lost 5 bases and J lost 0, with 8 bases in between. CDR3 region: CASSPDRAKNIQYF. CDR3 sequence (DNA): TGTGCCAGCAGCCCGGACAGAGCCAAAAACATTCAGTACTTC.

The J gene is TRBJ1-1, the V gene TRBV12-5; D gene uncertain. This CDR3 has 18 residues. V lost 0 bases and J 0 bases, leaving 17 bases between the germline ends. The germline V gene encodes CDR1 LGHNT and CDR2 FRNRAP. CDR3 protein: CASGLVLGQDPMNTEAFF. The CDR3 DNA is TGTGCTAGTGGTTTGGTACTGGGTCAGGACCCGATGAACACTGAAGCTTTCTTT.

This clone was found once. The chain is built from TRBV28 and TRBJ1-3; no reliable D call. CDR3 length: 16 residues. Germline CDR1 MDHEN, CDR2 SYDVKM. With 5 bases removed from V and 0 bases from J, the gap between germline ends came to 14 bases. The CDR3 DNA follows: TGTGCCAGCAGTCAACCTGGTCGGCTCTCTGGAAACACCATATATTTT. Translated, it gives CASSQPGRLSGNTIYF.

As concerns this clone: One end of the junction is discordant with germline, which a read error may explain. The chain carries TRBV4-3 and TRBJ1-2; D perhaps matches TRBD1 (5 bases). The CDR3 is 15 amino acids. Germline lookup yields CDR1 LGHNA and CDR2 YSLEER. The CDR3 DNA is TGCGCCAGCAGCGCAAGAGTAGGGGCGGACTATGGCCACACCTTC. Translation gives CASSARVGADYGHTF.

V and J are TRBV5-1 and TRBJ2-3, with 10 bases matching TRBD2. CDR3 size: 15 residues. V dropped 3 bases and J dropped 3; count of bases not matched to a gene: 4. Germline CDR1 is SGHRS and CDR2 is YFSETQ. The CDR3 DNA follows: TGCGCCAGCAGCTCTAGCGGGGGCGGGACAGATACGCAGTATTTT. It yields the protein CASSSSGGGTDTQYF.

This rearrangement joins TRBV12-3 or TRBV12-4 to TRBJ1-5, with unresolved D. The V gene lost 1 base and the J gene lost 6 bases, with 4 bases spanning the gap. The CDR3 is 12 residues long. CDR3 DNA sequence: TGTGCCAGCAGTTTAGTTGCTCAGCCCCAGCATTTT. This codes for CASSLVAQPQHF.

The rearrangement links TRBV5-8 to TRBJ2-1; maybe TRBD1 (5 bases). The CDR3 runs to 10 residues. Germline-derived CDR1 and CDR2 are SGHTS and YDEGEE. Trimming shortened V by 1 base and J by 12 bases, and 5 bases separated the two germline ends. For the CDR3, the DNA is TGTGCCAGCAGCTTGAGGGGGCAGTTCTTC. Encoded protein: CASSLRGQFF. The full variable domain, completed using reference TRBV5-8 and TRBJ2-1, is EAGVTQSPTHLIKTRGQQATLRCSPISGHTSVYWYQQALGLGLQFLLWYDEGEERNRGNFPPRFSGRQFPNYSSELNVNALELEDSALYLCASSLRGQFFGPGTRLTVL.

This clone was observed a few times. The CDR3, as DNA: TGTGCCAGCAGGTCGACAGATAACGATTCACCCCTCCACTTT. It yields the protein CASRSTDNDSPLHF. This rearrangement joins TRBV3-1 (or the pseudogene TRBV3-2) to TRBJ1-6; D may be TRBD1 (5 bases). This CDR3 is built from 14 residues. The V end was cut by 6 bases, the J end by 8 bases, with 14 bases between. The germline CDR1 and CDR2 sequences are LGHDT and YNNKEL (reference sequence).

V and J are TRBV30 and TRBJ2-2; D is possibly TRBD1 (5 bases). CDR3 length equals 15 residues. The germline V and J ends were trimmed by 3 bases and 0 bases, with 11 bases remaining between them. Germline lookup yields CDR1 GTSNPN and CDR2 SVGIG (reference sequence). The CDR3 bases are TGTGCCTGGAGGCCTCGGACACCGAACACCGGGGAGCTGTTTTTT. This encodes CAWRPRTPNTGELFF.

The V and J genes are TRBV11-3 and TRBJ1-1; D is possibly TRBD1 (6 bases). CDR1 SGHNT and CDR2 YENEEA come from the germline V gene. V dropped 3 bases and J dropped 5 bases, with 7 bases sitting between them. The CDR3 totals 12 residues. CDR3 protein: CASSFQGTEAFF. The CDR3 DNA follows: TGTGCCAGCAGCTTCCAGGGGACTGAAGCTTTCTTT.

As DNA, the CDR3 is TGTGCCAGCAGTGATCAGGGACAACTTAACACCGGGGAGCTGTTTTTT. This gives the protein CASSDQGQLNTGELFF. The V call is TRBV2, the J call TRBJ2-2, with D maybe TRBD1 (6 bases). The CDR3 sequence is 16 residues long. V lost 3 bases and J 2 bases, leaving 13 bases between the germline ends. Germline CDR1 is SNHLY and CDR2 is FYNNEI.

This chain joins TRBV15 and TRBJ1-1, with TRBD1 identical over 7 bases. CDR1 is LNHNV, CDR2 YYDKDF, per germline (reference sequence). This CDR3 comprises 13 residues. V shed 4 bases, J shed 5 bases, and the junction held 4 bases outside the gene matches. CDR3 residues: CATSTLQGTEAFF. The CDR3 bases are TGTGCCACCAGCACGCTACAGGGGACTGAAGCTTTCTTT.

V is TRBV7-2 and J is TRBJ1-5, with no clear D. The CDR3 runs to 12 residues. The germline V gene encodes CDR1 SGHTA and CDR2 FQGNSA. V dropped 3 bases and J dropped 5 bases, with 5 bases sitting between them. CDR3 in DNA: TGTGCCAGCAGCTTCTACGATCAGCCCCAGCATTTT. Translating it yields CASSFYDQPQHF.

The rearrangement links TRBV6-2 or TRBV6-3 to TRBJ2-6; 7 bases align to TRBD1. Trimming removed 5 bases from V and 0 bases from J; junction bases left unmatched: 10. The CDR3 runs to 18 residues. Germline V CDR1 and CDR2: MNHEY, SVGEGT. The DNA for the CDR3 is TGTGCCAGCAGTACCACAGGGGCCCCCCTCTCTGGGGCCAACGTCCTGACTTTC. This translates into CASSTTGAPLSGANVLTF.

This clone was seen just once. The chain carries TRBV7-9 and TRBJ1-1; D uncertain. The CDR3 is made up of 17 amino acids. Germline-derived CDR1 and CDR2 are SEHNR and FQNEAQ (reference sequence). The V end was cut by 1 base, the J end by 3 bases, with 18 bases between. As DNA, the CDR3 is TGTGCCAGCAGCTTAGGGTTGGACGGGAAGATCTACACTGAAGCTTTCTTT. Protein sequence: CASSLGLDGKIYTEAFF.

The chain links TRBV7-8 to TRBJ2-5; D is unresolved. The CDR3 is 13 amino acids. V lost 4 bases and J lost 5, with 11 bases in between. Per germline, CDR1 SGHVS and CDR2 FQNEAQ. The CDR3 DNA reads TGTGCCAGCAGCTGGGGTGGGGTGGAGACCCAGTACTTC. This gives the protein CASSWGGVETQYF.

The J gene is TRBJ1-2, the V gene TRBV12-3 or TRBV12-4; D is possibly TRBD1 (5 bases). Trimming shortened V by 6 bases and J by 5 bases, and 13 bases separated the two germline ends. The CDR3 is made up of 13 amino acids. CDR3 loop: CASRSGTYYGYTF. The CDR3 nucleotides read TGTGCCAGCAGATCCGGGACTTATTATGGCTACACCTTC.

The CDR3 bases are TGTGCCAGCAGCCAGGACAGGCTATATGGCTACACCTTC. This codes for CASSQDRLYGYTF. This chain links TRBV28 with TRBJ1-2; the match to TRBD1 covers 7 bases. Germline V gene data show CDR1 as MDHEN and CDR2 as SYDVKM. This CDR3 has 13 amino acids. Trimming at V came to 6 bases and at J to 5 bases, leaving 6 bases not matched to a gene.

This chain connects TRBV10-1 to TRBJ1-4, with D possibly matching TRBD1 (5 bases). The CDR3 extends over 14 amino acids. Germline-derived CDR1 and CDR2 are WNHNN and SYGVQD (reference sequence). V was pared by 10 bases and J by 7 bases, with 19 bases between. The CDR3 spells CANPWGGVGEKLFF. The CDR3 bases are TGCGCCAACCCCTGGGGGGGAGTAGGTGAAAAACTGTTTTTT.